This TCR beta chain comes out of a study of blood T cell repertoires in COVID-19. Study as a whole: The United States, Italy and Spain provided the acute and convalescent COVID-19 samples.

Cohort 3 recovered donors had two negative PCRs, clearance, or symptom resolution. In the study's own analysis: Amplification from reference gene primers served as the basis for estimated nucleated cell counts. Only in-frame clones appear in the TCRdb table, and some are missing; sequencing was by immunoSEQ multiplex PCR. The V and J calls and clone size come from that table; D and trimming were worked out from the DNA. The table records around 290,000 clones, about nine tenths of them present only once. Germline assignment: CDR1 MNHEY and CDR2 SVGAGI. Trimming left V 2 bases short and J 5 bases short, with 14 bases between. This CDR3 is 15 amino acids long.

This sequence joins TRBV6-5 and TRBJ2-3, with D possibly matching TRBD2 (6 bases). Sequencing input: PBMCs or T cells enriched from blood (not recorded which). This receptor was obtained from a woman aged 35 to 49 who had recovered from COVID-19. CDR3 bases: TGTGCCAGCAGTTACCTGGGACTCCGTGAAGATACGCAGTATTTT. Translating gives CASSYLGLREDTQYF.